This TCR beta chain emerged from a study of regulatory T cells in long-lasting Graves disease. Relying on iRepertoire HTBI primers and Arm-PCR of CDR3 regions, the team built TCR beta libraries. Via MiXCR, TCRdb re-called the multiplex PCR reads, giving one row per CDR3 protein. The sample consists of roughly 400,000 distinct CDR3 sequences, under 25% of them appearing once. Points on this clonotype: Its antigen is as yet unknown. This could be a read error, since a much larger clone is one nucleotide away.

Study-wide results and limits: Persistent disease showed a preference for TRBV28, TRBJ1-2 and TRBJ2-5. Relative to newly diagnosed Graves' patients, persistent ones had lower TCR diversity. Public clonotype sharing was higher in persistent than newly diagnosed patients.

CDR1 is MNHEY and CDR2 is SVGEGT in the germline V gene. The CDR3 runs 15 residues. Time point specified: persistent/refractory GD, antithyroid drugs over 5 years with positive TRAb. The TCR library used RNA extracted from PBMCs. The sequencing here drew on peripheral blood mononuclear cells (PBMCs), taken when the disease was refractory, from a patient treated with antithyroid drugs. The chain combines TRBV6-2 or TRBV6-3 with TRBJ1-3, with 8 positions matching TRBD1. The TCR comes from a female donor with Graves disease. The CDR3 nucleotides are TGTGCCATCAGTTGGGGGACAGGCGGAGTAAACACCATATATTTT. Protein product: CAISWGTGGVNTIYF.